The clone carrying this TCR beta chain was recorded many times. The record originates from a study of T cells in Graves' hyperthyroidism and ophthalmopathy. The TCR beta CDR3 regions underwent amplification using RNA transcripts as the source. TCR CDR3 underwent first-round RT-PCR with the HTBI primer set. TCRdb processed the multiplex PCR reads anew with MiXCR; each CDR3 protein has one entry. The sample lists about half a million distinct CDR3 sequences, 15% to 20% occurring once. V was clipped by 1 base and J by 2 bases, with 11 bases between them. The CDR3 is 15 residues long. Germline V CDR1 and CDR2: LGHDT, YNNKEL (reference sequence). PBMCs were sourced from more than 7.5 ml fresh peripheral blood.

Sequencing was carried out using blood. This rearrangement joins TRBV3-1 to TRBJ2-5, with D possibly matching TRBD2 (5 bases). The receptor comes from a middle-aged man with Graves' ophthalmopathy. The CDR3 sequence: CASSQVTRVQETQYF. The DNA of the CDR3 is TGTGCCAGCAGCCAAGTAACGCGGGTTCAAGAGACCCAGTACTTC.